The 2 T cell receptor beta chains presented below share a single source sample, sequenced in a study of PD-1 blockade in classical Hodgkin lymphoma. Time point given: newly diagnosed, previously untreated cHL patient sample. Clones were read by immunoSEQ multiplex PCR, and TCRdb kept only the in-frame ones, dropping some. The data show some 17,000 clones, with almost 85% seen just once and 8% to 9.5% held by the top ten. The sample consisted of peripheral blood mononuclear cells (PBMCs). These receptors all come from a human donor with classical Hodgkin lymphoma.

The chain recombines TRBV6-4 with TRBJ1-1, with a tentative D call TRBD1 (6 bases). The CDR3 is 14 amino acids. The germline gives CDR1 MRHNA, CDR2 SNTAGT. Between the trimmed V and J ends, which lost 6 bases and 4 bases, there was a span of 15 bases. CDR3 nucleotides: TGTGCCAGCAGCGCAACCGGGACACCCACTGAAGCTTTCTTT. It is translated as CASSATGTPTEAFF.

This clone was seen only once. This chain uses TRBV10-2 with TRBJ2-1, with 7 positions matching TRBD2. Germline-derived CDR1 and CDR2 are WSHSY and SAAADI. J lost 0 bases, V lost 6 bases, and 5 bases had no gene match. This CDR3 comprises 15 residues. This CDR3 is CASRNSGLSYNEQFF. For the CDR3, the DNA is TGCGCCAGCAGAAATAGCGGGCTCTCCTACAATGAGCAGTTCTTC.